This TCR beta chain derives from a study of T cell responses to AZD1222 COVID-19 vaccine. Findings of the study overall: Repertoire collection took place solely once the T cell response had peaked. Spike-wide vaccine-associated CD4 TCRs dominated at 160-218 and 743-854. Targets within unmutated variant regions were reportedly found for nearly half of spike-specific TCRs. Baseline seropositivity characterized only a handful of AZD1222 recipients.

Sequencing was performed with immunoSEQ multiplex PCR; in TCRdb, only in-frame clones are kept and a portion is missing. The table lists some 150,000 clones, nearly 90% of them singletons. Between the trimmed V and J ends, which lost 2 bases and 8 bases, there was a span of 11 bases. CDR3 length: 14 amino acids. CDR1 and CDR2 (germline): SGHRS, YFSETQ. A note on this clone: No antigen is known for it.

The J gene is TRBJ1-6, the V gene TRBV5-1; D uncertain. The source material was peripheral blood, sampled 28 days after the second dose of the MenACWY control vaccine. The receptor comes from an adult who received the MenACWY meningococcal vaccine as a control. CDR3 sequence reads: CASSLSGLDSPLHF. CDR3 coding DNA: TGCGCCAGCAGCTTATCAGGTCTTGATTCACCCCTCCACTTT.